The 20 T cell receptor beta chains below all came from one sample that was sequenced in a study of shared clonotypes between healthy human individuals. Method: immunoSEQ multiplex PCR; TCRdb's copy keeps in-frame clones and lacks some. The sample shows millions of clones, around 95% of them seen only once. Sequencing input: naive CD4+ T cells sorted from blood. Described subset: CD45RA+ positively selected. The receptors here all came from a man younger than 35 in good health.

V is TRBV6-5 and J is TRBJ1-2; D not resolved. The CDR3 runs 14 residues. Germline CDR1 and CDR2: MNHEY and SVGAGI. V dropped 0 bases and J dropped 8 bases, with 13 bases sitting between them. The CDR3 nucleotides read TGTGCCAGCAGTTACTCTGGCAGGCCTAAGGGCTACACCTTC. Amino acids: CASSYSGRPKGYTF.

A note on this clone: The sample contains more than one DNA sequence encoding this CDR3. The genes are TRBV4-1 and TRBJ2-7, with 8 bases lining up with TRBD1. V was clipped by 3 bases and J by 2 bases; unmatched bases: 3. CDR1 and CDR2 (germline): MGHRA, YSYEKL. The CDR3 spans 14 residues. The CDR3 here is CASSQGTGTYEQYF. In DNA form, the CDR3 reads TGCGCCAGCAGCCAGGGGACAGGTACCTACGAGCAGTACTTC.

The chain links TRBV19 to TRBJ1-4, with 9 nucleotides matching TRBD1. V trimming: 5 bases; J trimming: 5 bases; junction bases outside the gene matches: 6. The CDR3 totals 15 residues. Germline lookup yields CDR1 LNHDA and CDR2 SQIVND (reference sequence). CDR3 region: CASSPLGQGNEKLFF. In DNA form, the CDR3 reads TGTGCCAGTAGTCCTTTGGGACAGGGAAATGAAAAACTGTTTTTT.

Note on this clone: The same CDR3 arises from other DNA sequences in this sample as well. This sequence joins TRBV5-1 and TRBJ2-3; 10 bases map to TRBD2. V gave up 0 bases and J gave up 2 bases; unmatched junction bases: 3. The CDR3 has 16 amino acids. Germline V gene data show CDR1 as SGHRS and CDR2 as YFSETQ. The CDR3 reads CASSLALAGDTDTQYF. The CDR3 coding sequence is TGCGCCAGCAGCTTGGCTCTAGCGGGGGACACAGATACGCAGTATTTT.

Concerning this clone: Other DNA sequences in this specimen translate into the identical CDR3. The chain is built from TRBV29-1 and TRBJ1-2; 9 positions agree with TRBD1. The junction had 2 bases not matched to a gene; V was cut back by 6 bases and J by 0 bases. CDR3 length equals 13 residues. Germline CDR1 SQVTM, CDR2 ANQGSEA. CDR3 sequence: CSVGQGANYGYTF. CDR3 nucleotides: TGCAGCGTGGGACAGGGAGCTAACTATGGCTACACCTTC.

The rearrangement joins TRBV4-1 to TRBJ1-3; no clear D gene. The ends were cut back, 2 bases at V and 3 bases at J, with 11 bases in the middle. The CDR3 is made up of 15 amino acids. Germline V CDR1 and CDR2: MGHRA, YSYEKL. The CDR3 DNA is TGCGCCAGCAGCCAATTCGGGCTAGGTGGAAACACCATATATTTT. Protein: CASSQFGLGGNTIYF.

The chain has TRBV11-2 and TRBJ2-1; 10 bases are a match to TRBD2. With 0 bases clipped from V and 7 bases from J, the junction kept 3 bases outside the gene matches. The germline V gene encodes CDR1 SGHAT and CDR2 FQNNGV. There are 15 residues in the CDR3. CDR3 in DNA: TGTGCCAGCAGCTTAGATAGACTAGCGGGTAATGAGCAGTTCTTC. It translates to CASSLDRLAGNEQFF.

The chain is built from TRBV7-2 and TRBJ1-3; 7 bases line up with TRBD1. CDR3 length equals 15 residues. Germline V gives CDR1 SGHTA, CDR2 FQGNSA. V shed 5 bases, J shed 3 bases, and the junction held 7 bases outside the gene matches. The CDR3 region is CASSHQGGFGNTIYF. CDR3 bases: TGTGCCAGCAGCCACCAGGGGGGTTTTGGAAACACCATATATTTT.

J is TRBJ2-4 and V is TRBV2, with 8 bases lining up with TRBD1. V lost 2 bases to trimming and J lost 4 bases; unmatched junction nucleotides: 7. The germline V gene encodes CDR1 SNHLY and CDR2 FYNNEI. This CDR3 comprises 16 residues. CDR3 region: CASSEIVTGGKNIQYF. The CDR3, as DNA: TGTGCCAGCAGTGAAATTGTAACAGGGGGAAAAAACATTCAGTACTTC.

The chain recombines TRBV19 with TRBJ1-1; 7 bases line up with TRBD1. The germline V gene encodes CDR1 LNHDA and CDR2 SQIVND (reference sequence). The CDR3 consists of 15 residues. V was pared by 4 bases and J by 3 bases, with 8 bases of the junction left unmatched. The CDR3 sequence is CASSTYRGRDTEAFF. The CDR3 coding sequence is TGTGCCAGTAGTACCTACAGGGGACGGGACACTGAAGCTTTCTTT.

This clone was observed a single time. The chain uses TRBV28 and TRBJ2-3, with 7 bases identical to TRBD2. CDR1 and CDR2 (germline): MDHEN, SYDVKM. The CDR3 totals 13 residues. J was trimmed by 8 bases and V by 7 bases; bases with no gene match: 9. CDR3 amino acids: CASNGGRDFTQYF. For the CDR3, the DNA is TGTGCCAGCAATGGGGGGAGGGACTTTACGCAGTATTTT.

This clone showed up just once. The chain uses TRBV27 and TRBJ2-6; 7 bases fit TRBD1. The V gene's germline CDR1 is MNHEY and CDR2 SMNVEV (reference sequence). The CDR3 has 17 residues. V lost 6 bases and J lost 3; bases outside the gene matches: 11. The CDR3 reads CASSPRRQGSGANVLTF. Written as DNA, the CDR3 is TGTGCCAGCAGCCCCCGCCGACAGGGAAGTGGGGCCAACGTCCTGACTTTC.

The gene calls are TRBV11-2 and TRBJ2-7; TRBD1 aligns across 11 bases. V lost 5 bases to trimming and J lost 4 bases; unmatched junction nucleotides: 10. CDR3 length: 16 residues. CDR1 and CDR2 (germline): SGHAT, FQNNGV. The CDR3 region has the DNA TGTGCCAGCAGCATTTTGGACAGGGGGCTTTCGTACGAGCAGTACTTC. This translates into CASSILDRGLSYEQYF.

The J gene is TRBJ1-5, the V gene TRBV7-8; D not certain. Germline V lookup: CDR1 SGHVS, CDR2 FQNEAQ. This CDR3 contains 14 residues. V dropped 1 base and J dropped 4 bases, with 8 bases sitting between them. This CDR3 is CASSLGATNQPQHF. The CDR3 DNA reads TGTGCCAGCAGCTTAGGGGCCACGAATCAGCCCCAGCATTTT. Full variable domain (remainder filled in from reference TRBV7-8 and TRBJ1-5): GAGVSQSPRYKVAKRGQDVALRCDPISGHVSLFWYQQALGQGPEFLTYFQNEAQLDKSGLPSDRFFAERPEGSVSTLKIQRTQQEDSAVYLCASSLGATNQPQHFGDGTRLSIL.

The chain uses TRBV5-4 and TRBJ2-7; 13 bases are a match to TRBD2. CDR3 length equals 14 residues. V lost 6 bases and J lost 4; bases outside the gene matches: 4. Germline CDR1 and CDR2: SGHNT and YYREEE (reference sequence). CDR3 in DNA: TGTGCCAGCAAACTAGCGGGAGGGCCTTACGAGCAGTACTTC. Amino acids: CASKLAGGPYEQYF.

The V call is TRBV9, the J call TRBJ1-5; no clear D. Germline V lookup: CDR1 SGDLS, CDR2 YYNGEE. The CDR3 totals 9 residues. V gave up 8 bases and J gave up 6 bases, with 3 bases separating them. The CDR3 loop reads CASSQPQHF. The CDR3 nucleotides are TGTGCCAGTTCTCAGCCCCAGCATTTT.

V and J are TRBV5-8 and TRBJ2-1; 11 bases fit TRBD1. This CDR3 spans 16 amino acids. With 4 bases clipped from V and 3 bases from J, the junction kept 6 bases outside the gene matches. Germline CDR1 and CDR2: SGHTS and YDEGEE. The CDR3 loop reads CASSDRTGGLYNEQFF. CDR3 DNA sequence: TGTGCCAGCAGCGACCGGACAGGGGGCCTCTACAATGAGCAGTTCTTC. Full variable domain (rest looked up from reference TRBV5-8 and TRBJ2-1): EAGVTQSPTHLIKTRGQQATLRCSPISGHTSVYWYQQALGLGLQFLLWYDEGEERNRGNFPPRFSGRQFPNYSSELNVNALELEDSALYLCASSDRTGGLYNEQFFGPGTRLTVL.

The V and J genes are TRBV30 and TRBJ2-1, with D hard to call. The CDR3 is 11 residues long. CDR1 GTSNPN and CDR2 SVGIG come from the germline V gene (reference sequence). The V end lost 2 bases, the J end lost 9 bases, and 8 bases lay between the germline ends. This CDR3 reads CAWSSHAEQFF. The DNA of the CDR3 is TGTGCCTGGAGTTCCCACGCTGAGCAGTTCTTC. Combining the CDR3 with reference TRBV30 and TRBJ2-1 gives the whole variable domain SQTIHQWPATLVQPVGSPLSLECTVEGTSNPNLYWYRQAAGRGLQLLFYSVGIGQISSEVPQNLSASRPQDRQFILSSKKLLLSDSGFYLCAWSSHAEQFFGPGTRLTVL.

Written as DNA, the CDR3 is TGCGCCAGCAGCCCCCGGGACAAAAGCACAGATACGCAGTATTTT. Protein: CASSPRDKSTDTQYF. V and J are TRBV5-1 and TRBJ2-3, with D perhaps matching TRBD1 (6 bases). The germline V and J ends were trimmed by 4 bases and 0 bases, with 12 bases remaining between them. Germline V gives CDR1 SGHRS, CDR2 YFSETQ. CDR3 length: 15 amino acids.

The V gene is TRBV30, the J gene TRBJ1-5; D unresolved. The CDR3 length is 15 residues. Trimming took off 0 bases at V and 3 bases at J, with 12 bases between the two ends. Germline CDR1 reads GTSNPN; CDR2 reads SVGIG (reference sequence). For the CDR3, the DNA is TGTGCCTGGAGTGTGGGCCAGGTGATCAATCAGCCCCAGCATTTT. Translating it yields CAWSVGQVINQPQHF.